A selection of T cell receptor beta chains follows, all from one sample in a study of T cell repertoires in cytomegalovirus infection. MiXCR, applied by TCRdb to the reads, yields one record per CDR3 protein. The sample carries approximately 500,000 distinct CDR3 sequences, approximately 11% recorded once. Material for sequencing was PBMCs. These receptors originate from a human donor in good health (CMV status not recorded). Some clones in this sample may be carry-over from other donors' samples. CDR3s leave out the opening cysteine and the closing phenylalanine or tryptophan. Rows give clone size only sometimes, using once, few, many, or a class for an expanded clone.

j_call | clone_size | v_call | cdr3_aa
TRBJ2-1 | many | TRBV12-3/TRBV12-4 | ASSLNSNNEQF
TRBJ2-2 | NA | TRBV19 | ASTSGQVNTGELF
TRBJ2-1 | NA | TRBV6-4 | ASSKLGLGHEQF
TRBJ1-2 | many | TRBV11-2 | ASSSPTLGQVYGYT
TRBJ1-4 | NA | TRBV5-4 | ASSPYQGGSEKLF
TRBJ1-5 | many | TRBV28 | ASSSIMGRH
TRBJ2-1 | many | TRBV5-5 | ASSLARTSGGLSRNEQF
TRBJ2-1 | many | TRBV12-3/TRBV12-4 | ASSLASGSSYNEQF
TRBJ2-7 | NA | TRBV28 | ASSLPDGLYEQY
TRBJ2-7 | few | TRBV6-6 | ASKITSDTYEQY
TRBJ2-1 | many | TRBV7-8 | ASSFGLAGVSSYNEQF
TRBJ2-1 | NA | TRBV5-6 | ASSPLAGGAYNEQF
TRBJ1-2 | few | TRBV20-1 | SARDFPGAGKNYGYT
TRBJ2-2 | NA | TRBV5-4 | ASSLDRGIGELF
TRBJ1-6 | many | TRBV7-8 | ASSSQGAVSPLH
TRBJ2-1 | NA | TRBV7-9 | ASSLVRTSGDEQF
TRBJ2-4 | few | TRBV20-1 | SARVHSDPSAKNIQY
TRBJ1-6 | many | TRBV5-6 | ASSLKFEGSPLH
TRBJ1-6 | NA | TRBV20-1 | SARDRNNRGQLGSPLH
TRBJ2-1 | many | TRBV6-1 | ASSRGWASSYNEQF
TRBJ1-5 | many | TRBV6-1 | ASSVIWGADGRPQH
TRBJ2-5 | NA | TRBV29-1 | SVEGIGGNQETQY
TRBJ2-3 | NA | TRBV30 | AGRKGSTDTQY
TRBJ2-3 | few | TRBV20-1 | SARPGIGTDTQY
TRBJ1-1 | many | TRBV19 | ASSIRRTTEGTEAF
TRBJ2-3 | NA | TRBV20-1 | SATPGLATDTQY
TRBJ2-1 | many | TRBV7-9 | ASSSDFYEQF
TRBJ2-1 | NA | TRBV11-1 | ASGLAGVGEQF
TRBJ1-2 | many | TRBV7-2 | ASSPQGGGYGYT
TRBJ1-6 | few | TRBV20-1 | SAREQNNSPLH
TRBJ1-1 | many | TRBV12-3/TRBV12-4 | ASSSEFAAF
TRBJ1-5 | NA | TRBV19 | ASSPWGQPQH
TRBJ1-2 | NA | TRBV30 | AWSRRGRDGYT
TRBJ2-7 | many | TRBV6-6 | ASRAVTYEQY
TRBJ1-1 | many | TRBV20-1 | SARQDSEAF
TRBJ2-7 | many | TRBV11-2 | ASSLDRDHEQY
TRBJ2-5 | few | TRBV10-3 | AISNGGANQETQY
TRBJ2-1 | NA | TRBV20-1 | SASGQGAVWEQF
TRBJ2-2 | many | TRBV6-5 | ASSPRGTGKNTGELF
TRBJ1-4 | few | TRBV12-3/TRBV12-4 | ASSFLYRGPNEKLF
TRBJ1-1 | many | TRBV19 | ASRHIFMNTEAF
TRBJ2-7 | NA | TRBV27 | ASSLSGSVGYEQY
TRBJ2-7 | many | TRBV7-9 | ASDAGYEQY
TRBJ1-1 | NA | TRBV29-1 | SVSDRPMNTEAF
TRBJ1-1 | NA | TRBV28 | ASSARLGDTEAF
TRBJ2-1 | many | TRBV19 | ASSIASFEQF
TRBJ2-1 | NA | TRBV29-1 | SVEAIAGGYNEQF
TRBJ2-1 | NA | TRBV20-1 | SALTLASGTPNEQF